The next 19 T cell receptor beta chains were all read from a single sample in a study of shared clonotypes between healthy human individuals. Profiled with immunoSEQ multiplex PCR; TCRdb holds only in-frame clones, not every one. Among over a million clones listed, 95% to 97% were seen once. Sequencing used naive CD4+ T cells sorted from blood. The subset: CD45RA+ positively selected. Receptor source: a man younger than 45 in good health.

The V call is TRBV6-1, the J call TRBJ1-2, with D possibly TRBD1 on 6 matching bases. Trimming took 4 bases from V and 7 from J, leaving 16 bases between them. Germline CDR1 reads MNHNS; CDR2 reads SASEGT. The CDR3 consists of 14 residues. The CDR3, as DNA: TGTGCCAGCAGTGGGGCAGGGGCCTCCTTTGGCTACACCTTC. Its translation is CASSGAGASFGYTF.

The rearrangement links TRBV25-1 to TRBJ1-4; 7 positions agree with TRBD1. The length of the CDR3 is 15 residues. The V gene's germline CDR1 is MGHDK and CDR2 SYGVNS. The V and J ends lost 3 bases and 8 bases, in that order; junction bases with no gene match: 9. The DNA for the CDR3 is TGTGCCAGCAGTGATCCCTACAGGGGAGCGGAAAAACTGTTTTTT. This sequence encodes CASSDPYRGAEKLFF.

The chain links TRBV7-2 to TRBJ1-3; TRBD1 might be the D (6 bases). The CDR3 contains 16 residues. V lost 2 bases to trimming and J lost 2 bases, with 13 bases between them. CDR1 and CDR2 from the germline V gene are SGHTA and FQGNSA. This CDR3 is CASSLLPQGTGNTIYF. The CDR3 DNA sequence: TGTGCCAGCAGCTTACTTCCACAGGGAACTGGAAACACCATATATTTT.

This rearrangement joins TRBV30 to TRBJ2-7; 10 positions agree with TRBD1. Germline CDR1 and CDR2: GTSNPN and SVGIG (reference sequence). The CDR3 extends over 11 amino acids. V was clipped by 7 bases and J by 6 bases; unmatched bases: 3. DNA of the CDR3: TGTGCCTACGACAGGGGGCTCGAGCAGTACTTC. Its protein is CAYDRGLEQYF.

This sequence joins TRBV7-2 and TRBJ2-1; D gene uncertain. Trimming pared 3 bases from V and 3 bases from J, leaving 15 bases between. Germline lookup yields CDR1 SGHTA and CDR2 FQGNSA. This CDR3 is 16 amino acids long. The CDR3 reads CASSFVWGRNYNEQFF. The CDR3 region has the DNA TGTGCCAGCAGCTTCGTTTGGGGAAGAAACTACAATGAGCAGTTCTTC. Using reference TRBV7-2 and TRBJ2-1 for the parts outside the CDR3, the full variable domain is GAGVSQSPSNKVTEKGKDVELRCDPISGHTALYWYRQSLGQGLEFLIYFQGNSAPDKSGLPSDRFSAERTGGSVSTLTIQRTQQEDSAVYLCASSFVWGRNYNEQFFGPGTRLTVL.

The chain recombines TRBV2 with TRBJ2-1; D not certain. Germline loops: CDR1 SNHLY, CDR2 FYNNEI. The CDR3 is made up of 12 amino acids. Trimming removed 8 bases at V and 4 bases at J, with 9 bases between. This chain's CDR3 is CASCPRYNEQFF. The CDR3 bases are TGTGCCAGCTGCCCTCGGTACAATGAGCAGTTCTTC.

As regards this clone: Additional DNA sequences in this sample encode the identical CDR3. The J gene is TRBJ1-1, the V gene TRBV6-5; D ambiguous. This CDR3 region has 13 residues. Germline V gene lookup returns CDR1 MNHEY and CDR2 SVGAGI. V shed 2 bases and J shed 1 base, with 5 bases lying between them. Written as DNA, the CDR3 is TGTGCCAGCAGTTACCCGGGGAACACTGAAGCTTTCTTT. Its translation: CASSYPGNTEAFF.

CDR3 DNA: TGTGCCAGCAGTTTCTCTAGGATCTTGAACACTGAAGCTTTCTTT. Amino acids: CASSFSRILNTEAFF. V is TRBV28 and J is TRBJ1-1; D unresolved. Germline V CDR1 and CDR2: MDHEN, SYDVKM. This CDR3 is 15 amino acids long. Trimming pared 3 bases from V and 0 bases from J, leaving 11 bases between. The variable domain in full, with the rest retrieved from reference TRBV28 and TRBJ1-1, is DVKVTQSSRYLVKRTGEKVFLECVQDMDHENMFWYRQDPGLGLRLIYFSYDVKMKEKGDIPEGYSVSREKKERFSLILESASTNQTSMYLCASSFSRILNTEAFFGQGTRLTVV.

The chain uses TRBV11-2 and TRBJ1-2; D not resolved. The CDR3 is 15 residues long. The germline CDR1 and CDR2 sequences are SGHAT and FQNNGV. V gave up 2 bases and J gave up 4 bases, with 14 bases separating them. The CDR3 bases are TGTGCCAGCAGCTTAACGGCAGAAAGCTTCTATGGCTACACCTTC. Translating it yields CASSLTAESFYGYTF.

This chain connects TRBV28 to TRBJ1-2; D not certain. Per the germline V gene, CDR1 is MDHEN and CDR2 is SYDVKM. The CDR3 has 12 residues. Trimming took off 5 bases at V and 6 bases at J, with 10 bases between the two ends. CDR3 coding DNA: TGTGCCAGCAGTGCCCTGCGGGATGGCTACACCTTC. Protein: CASSALRDGYTF.

V and J are TRBV6-6 and TRBJ1-3; 7 bases are shared with TRBD1. The V gene end was trimmed by 4 bases and the J gene end by 7 bases; junction bases not matched to a gene: 10. The CDR3 spans 15 residues. Germline assignment: CDR1 MNHNY and CDR2 SVGAGI (reference sequence). The CDR3 spells CASSWKLDRVNTIYF. CDR3 bases: TGTGCCAGCAGTTGGAAATTAGACAGGGTGAACACCATATATTTT.

The chain recombines TRBV18 with TRBJ2-2; D possibly corresponds to TRBD1 (7 bases). The CDR3 is 16 amino acids. V gave up 3 bases and J gave up 2 bases, with 13 bases separating them. Germline V gene lookup returns CDR1 KGHSH and CDR2 LQKENI. CDR3 residues: CASSPGGQKNTGELFF. The DNA for the CDR3 is TGTGCCAGCTCACCCGGGGGACAGAAAAACACCGGGGAGCTGTTTTTT. Full variable domain (outside the CDR3, taken from reference TRBV18 and TRBJ2-2): NAGVMQNPRHLVRRRGQEARLRCSPMKGHSHVYWYRQLPEEGLKFMVYLQKENIIDESGMPKERFSAEFPKEGPSILRIQQVVRGDSAAYFCASSPGGQKNTGELFFGEGSRLTVL.

This clone was recorded only once. This chain uses TRBV11-2 with TRBJ1-4; D remains unclear. This CDR3 is built from 13 residues. V lost 1 base, J lost 5 bases, and 5 bases lay in between. CDR1 is SGHAT and CDR2 is FQNNGV in the germline V gene. The CDR3 reads CASSLGVNEKLFF. The CDR3 DNA follows: TGTGCCAGCAGCTTAGGGGTGAATGAAAAACTGTTTTTT. The full variable domain, with the rest looked up from reference TRBV11-2 and TRBJ1-4, is EAGVAQSPRYKIIEKRQSVAFWCNPISGHATLYWYQQILGQGPKLLIQFQNNGVVDDSQLPKDRFSAERLKGVDSTLKIQPAKLEDSAVYLCASSLGVNEKLFFGSGTQLSVL.

The V gene is TRBV25-1, the J gene TRBJ2-3; D is perhaps TRBD1 (6 bases). The CDR3 spans 15 residues. Per germline, CDR1 MGHDK and CDR2 SYGVNS. Trimming pared 3 bases from V and 4 bases from J, leaving 14 bases between. The CDR3 sequence is CASSDIGRGADTQYF. The CDR3 bases are TGTGCCAGCAGTGACATAGGCAGGGGAGCAGATACGCAGTATTTT.

This chain connects TRBV7-2 to TRBJ1-4, with a possible D match to TRBD1 (5 bases). The CDR3 spans 15 residues. The V gene lost 5 bases and the J gene lost 7 bases, with 17 bases spanning the gap. Looked up from germline, CDR1 is SGHTA and CDR2 is FQGNSA. In DNA form, the CDR3 reads TGTGCCAGCAGCCCCTCTCGTCCTGGGGGTGAAAAACTGTTTTTT. Residues: CASSPSRPGGEKLFF.

This clone was recorded once. The gene calls are TRBV28 and TRBJ2-1; D is perhaps TRBD2 (7 bases). Germline-derived CDR1 and CDR2 are MDHEN and SYDVKM. The V and J ends lost 6 bases and 7 bases respectively, with 13 bases between them. The CDR3 covers 13 residues. The CDR3 is CASSPKGGNEQFF. In DNA form, the CDR3 reads TGTGCCAGCAGCCCGAAGGGGGGGAATGAGCAGTTCTTC.

The chain couples TRBV30 to TRBJ1-2; D is undetermined. Germline-derived CDR1 and CDR2 are GTSNPN and SVGIG (reference sequence). Trimming pared 5 bases from V and 2 bases from J, leaving 9 bases between. This CDR3 comprises 12 residues. DNA for the CDR3: TGTGCCTGGGACGGACCGAACTATGGCTACACCTTC. It encodes CAWDGPNYGYTF.

V and J are TRBV29-1 and TRBJ2-5; no firm D call. This CDR3 has 13 amino acids. V lost 4 bases to trimming and J lost 1 base, with 10 bases between them. Germline V gene sequence: CDR1 SQVTM, CDR2 ANQGSEA. The CDR3 reads CSVVGSFQETQYF. The CDR3 DNA is TGCAGCGTTGTGGGCAGTTTCCAAGAGACCCAGTACTTC.

The genes are TRBV10-2 and TRBJ2-7, with 7 bases fitting TRBD1. V lost 6 bases and J lost 3; bases outside the gene matches: 5. Germline CDR1 reads WSHSY; CDR2 reads SAAADI. CDR3 size: 13 residues. CDR3 DNA sequence: TGCGCCAGCAGGAGGGGGCAGAACTACGAGCAGTACTTC. This codes for CASRRGQNYEQYF.